This T cell receptor (beta chain) was sequenced in a study of T cell changes during pregnancy in multiple sclerosis. TCRdb's table, derived via immunoSEQ multiplex PCR, lists solely in-frame clones and lacks some. This repertoire shows tens of thousands of clones, approximately 90% found once; its top ten account for over 1.3%. V was trimmed by 1 base and J by 2 bases, leaving 9 bases between them. The germline gives CDR1 SGDLS, CDR2 YYNGEE. There are 14 residues in the CDR3. The source was peripheral blood, collected before pregnancy. The clonotype was recovered from a female donor with multiple sclerosis, enrolled in a pregnancy study. The chain links TRBV9 to TRBJ1-2; possibly TRBD1 for D (5 bases). Written as DNA, the CDR3 is TGTGCCAGCAGCGTAACGGGGGGGAACTATGGCTACACCTTC. This sequence encodes CASSVTGGNYGYTF.